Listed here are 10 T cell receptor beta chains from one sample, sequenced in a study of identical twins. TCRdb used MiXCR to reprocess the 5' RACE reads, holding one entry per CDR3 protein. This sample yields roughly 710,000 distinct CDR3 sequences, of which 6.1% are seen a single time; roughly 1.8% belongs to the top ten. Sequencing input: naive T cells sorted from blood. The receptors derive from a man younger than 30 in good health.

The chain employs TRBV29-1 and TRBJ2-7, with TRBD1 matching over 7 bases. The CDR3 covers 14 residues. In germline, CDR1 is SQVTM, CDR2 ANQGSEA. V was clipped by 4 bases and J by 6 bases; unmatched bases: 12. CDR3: CSVVTGTRIREQYF. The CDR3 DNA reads TGCAGCGTTGTGACAGGGACCCGTATCCGCGAGCAGTACTTC.

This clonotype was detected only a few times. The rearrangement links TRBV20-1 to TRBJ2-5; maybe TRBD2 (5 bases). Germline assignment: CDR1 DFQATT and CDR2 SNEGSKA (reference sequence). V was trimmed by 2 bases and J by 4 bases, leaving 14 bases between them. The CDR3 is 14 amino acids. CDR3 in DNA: TGCAGTGCTAGACACCCAGGCCGGGGAGAGACCCAGTACTTC. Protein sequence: CSARHPGRGETQYF.

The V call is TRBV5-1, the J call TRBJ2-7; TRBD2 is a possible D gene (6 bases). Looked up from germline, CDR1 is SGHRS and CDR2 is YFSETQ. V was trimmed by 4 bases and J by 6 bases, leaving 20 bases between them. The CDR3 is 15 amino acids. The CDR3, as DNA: TGCGCCAGCAGCCCCAACGGGGCAGGGAGGCGCGAGCAGTACGTC. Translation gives CASSPNGAGRREQYV.

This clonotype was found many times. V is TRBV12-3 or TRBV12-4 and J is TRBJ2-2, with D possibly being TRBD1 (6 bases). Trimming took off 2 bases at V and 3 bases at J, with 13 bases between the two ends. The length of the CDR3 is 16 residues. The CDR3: CASSLMGAGDTGELFF. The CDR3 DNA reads TGTGCCAGCAGTTTAATGGGGGCAGGAGACACCGGGGAGCTGTTTTTT.

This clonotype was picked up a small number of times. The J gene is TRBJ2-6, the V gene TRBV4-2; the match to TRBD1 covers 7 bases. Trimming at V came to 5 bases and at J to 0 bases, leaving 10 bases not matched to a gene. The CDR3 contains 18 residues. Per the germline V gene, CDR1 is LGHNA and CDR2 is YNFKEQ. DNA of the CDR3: TGTGCCAGCAGCAGAAGCACAGGGGCTACCTCTGGGGCCAACGTCCTGACTTTC. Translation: CASSRSTGATSGANVLTF.

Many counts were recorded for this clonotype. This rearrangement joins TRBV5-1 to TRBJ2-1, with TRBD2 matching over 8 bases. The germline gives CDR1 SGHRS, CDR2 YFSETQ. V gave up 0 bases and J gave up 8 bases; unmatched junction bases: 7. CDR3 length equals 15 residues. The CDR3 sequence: CASSLATGGPYEQFF. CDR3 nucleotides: TGCGCCAGCAGCTTGGCGACGGGAGGGCCGTATGAGCAGTTCTTC.

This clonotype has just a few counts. The CDR3: CASSETSLSSYNEQFF. DNA for the CDR3: TGTGCCAGCAGTGAAACGTCGCTCAGCTCCTACAATGAGCAGTTCTTC. This chain uses TRBV2 with TRBJ2-1; D is undetermined. Trimming took off 2 bases at V and 0 bases at J, with 11 bases between the two ends. CDR3 size: 16 residues. The germline V gene has CDR1 SNHLY and CDR2 FYNNEI.

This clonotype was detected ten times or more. The DNA of the CDR3 is TGCAGTGCTAGAGCTAGGGACACCTACAATGAGCAGTTCTTC. This translates into CSARARDTYNEQFF. The chain uses TRBV20-1 and TRBJ2-1, with D possibly being TRBD1 (6 bases). Trimming cost V 1 base and J 2 bases, with 9 bases left between them. Germline loops: CDR1 DFQATT, CDR2 SNEGSKA (reference sequence). The CDR3 contains 14 residues.

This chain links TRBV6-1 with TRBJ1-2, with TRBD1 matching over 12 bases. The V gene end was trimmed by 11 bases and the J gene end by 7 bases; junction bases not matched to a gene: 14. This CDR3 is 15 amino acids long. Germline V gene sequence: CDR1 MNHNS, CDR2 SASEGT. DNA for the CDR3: TGTGCCGCCCGGGACAGGGGGCTCGTAGTAGGTGGCTACACCTTC. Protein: CAARDRGLVVGGYTF.

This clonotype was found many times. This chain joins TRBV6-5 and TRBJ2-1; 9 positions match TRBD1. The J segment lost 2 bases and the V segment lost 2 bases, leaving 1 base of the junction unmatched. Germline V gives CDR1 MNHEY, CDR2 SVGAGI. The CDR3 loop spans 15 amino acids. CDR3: CASSYGDRAYNEQFF. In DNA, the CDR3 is TGTGCCAGCAGTTACGGGGACAGGGCCTACAATGAGCAGTTCTTC.